A single sample is the source of the 9 T cell receptor beta chains below, sequenced in a study of chemoradiotherapy in HPV16-positive cancers (dated by TCRdb to the early 2020s). Library preparation employed the immunoSEQ multiplex PCR assay. In TCRdb, the immuneACCESS table is reduced to in-frame sequences with V and J assigned. These tables do not hold every clone; where another copy was compared, an unresolved V gene accounts for under half, and the others remain unexplained. This sample is represented by tens of thousands of clones; around nine tenths of them were singletons. Together, the top ten hold 15% to 20% of the sample. Sequenced material: blood, taken from a patient who underwent chemoradiotherapy. All receptors come from a human donor with HPV-associated anogenital cancer.

The V gene is TRBV29-1, the J gene TRBJ1-2; the match to TRBD1 covers 7 bases. Losses at the gene ends were 4 bases for V and 8 bases for J; bases not matched to a gene: 7. This CDR3 is built from 12 residues. Germline values: CDR1 SQVTM, CDR2 ANQGSEA. The CDR3 sequence: CSVAFQGGGYTF. CDR3 nucleotide sequence: TGCAGCGTTGCCTTTCAGGGGGGCGGCTACACCTTC.

J is TRBJ2-2 and V is TRBV7-3, with TRBD1 identical over 9 bases. The V gene end was trimmed by 5 bases and the J gene end by 1 base; junction bases not matched to a gene: 2. CDR1 and CDR2 from the germline V gene are SGHTA and FQGTGA. The CDR3 is 15 residues long. This chain's CDR3 is CASSPGQGNTGELFF. CDR3 DNA sequence: TGTGCCAGCAGCCCGGGACAGGGGAACACCGGGGAGCTGTTTTTT.

The chain combines TRBV7-2 with TRBJ1-1, with TRBD1 matching over 7 bases. J gave up 6 bases and V 2 bases, and 6 bases lay outside the gene matches. CDR3 length: 14 amino acids. The germline V gene encodes CDR1 SGHTA and CDR2 FQGNSA. The CDR3 nucleotides are TGTGCCAGCAGCTTATACAGGGGTGAGGCTGAAGCTTTCTTT. As protein: CASSLYRGEAEAFF.

The rearrangement joins TRBV5-1 to TRBJ2-7, with TRBD1 identical over 8 bases. The CDR3 has 14 amino acids. Per germline, CDR1 SGHRS and CDR2 YFSETQ. J gave up 6 bases and V 3 bases, and 8 bases lay outside the gene matches. CDR3 sequence: CASSSWTGYGEQYF. CDR3 nucleotide sequence: TGCGCCAGCAGCTCCTGGACAGGGTACGGCGAGCAGTACTTC.

The chain joins TRBV12-5 to TRBJ1-1, with D unresolved. The CDR3 covers 11 residues. The germline CDR1 and CDR2 sequences are LGHNT and FRNRAP. Trimming took off 1 base at V and 8 bases at J, with 5 bases between the two ends. The chain's CDR3 is CASGLGLEAFF. The CDR3 coding sequence is TGTGCTAGTGGTTTGGGCCTAGAAGCTTTCTTT.

CDR3 DNA: TGTGCCAGCAGCCAAGCCGGGGAGGGCCAAGAGACCCAGTACTTC. Protein sequence: CASSQAGEGQETQYF. V usage is TRBV7-6 and J usage is TRBJ2-5, with 7 bases matching TRBD2. The CDR3 totals 15 residues. The V gene's germline CDR1 is SGHVS and CDR2 FNYEAQ. V gave up 5 bases and J gave up 1 base; unmatched junction bases: 7.

V usage is TRBV7-9 and J usage is TRBJ1-2; 7 nucleotides align to TRBD1. CDR1 and CDR2 (germline): SEHNR, FQNEAQ (reference sequence). Germline trimming cut 5 bases from V and 8 bases from J; bases unmatched to any gene: 5. The CDR3 extends over 12 amino acids. CDR3 residues: CASSRDSWGYTF. DNA of the CDR3: TGTGCCAGCAGCCGGGACAGTTGGGGCTACACCTTC.

The V gene is TRBV7-2, the J gene TRBJ1-5; D not certain. The CDR3 covers 12 residues. Germline lookup yields CDR1 SGHTA and CDR2 FQGNSA. V dropped 4 bases and J dropped 7 bases, with 8 bases sitting between them. CDR3 residues: CASSYPGQPQHF. Here the CDR3 DNA reads TGTGCCAGCAGCTACCCAGGCCAGCCCCAGCATTTT.

The rearrangement uses TRBV7-2 and TRBJ2-2; the D is unclear. CDR3 length equals 13 residues. Germline values: CDR1 SGHTA, CDR2 FQGNSA. Trimming left V 4 bases short and J 2 bases short, with 5 bases between. CDR3 coding DNA: TGTGCCAGCAGCTCGGACAACACCGGGGAGCTGTTTTTT. Encoded protein: CASSSDNTGELFF. Variable domain in full (rest from reference TRBV7-2 and TRBJ2-2): GAGVSQSPSNKVTEKGKDVELRCDPISGHTALYWYRQSLGQGLEFLIYFQGNSAPDKSGLPSDRFSAERTGGSVSTLTIQRTQQEDSAVYLCASSSDNTGELFFGEGSRLTVL.